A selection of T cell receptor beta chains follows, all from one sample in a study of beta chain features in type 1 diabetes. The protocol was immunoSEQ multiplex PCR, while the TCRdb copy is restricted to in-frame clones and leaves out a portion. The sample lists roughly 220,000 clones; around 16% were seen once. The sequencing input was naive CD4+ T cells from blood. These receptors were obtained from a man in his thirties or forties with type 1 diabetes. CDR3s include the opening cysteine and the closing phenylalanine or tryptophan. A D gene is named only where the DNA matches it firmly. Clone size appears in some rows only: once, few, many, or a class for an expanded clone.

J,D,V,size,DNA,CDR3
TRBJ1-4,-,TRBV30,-,TGTGCCTGGACCCGTAAACAGGGAGTCGGTGAAAAACTGTTTTTT,CAWTRKQGVGEKLFF
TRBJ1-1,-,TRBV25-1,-,TGTGCTTCAGGGCTTAACACTGAAGCTTTCTTT,CASGLNTEAFF
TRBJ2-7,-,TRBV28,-,TGTGCCAGCAGTGGGATTAGCGCTTTCTACGAGCAGTACTTC,CASSGISAFYEQYF
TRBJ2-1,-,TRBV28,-,TGTGCCAGCAGTTTTATCCCGTACAATGAGCAGTTCTTC,CASSFIPYNEQFF
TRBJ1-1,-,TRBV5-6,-,TGTGCCAGCAGCTTGGGCGACAGGGAAGCTTTCTTT,CASSLGDREAFF
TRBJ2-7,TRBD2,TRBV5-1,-,TGCGCCAGCAGCTCCGGGCTAGCGGGCTCCTACGAGCAGTACTTC,CASSSGLAGSYEQYF
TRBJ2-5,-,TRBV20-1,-,TGCAGGCCAGGGACCCAGTACTTC,CRPGTQYF
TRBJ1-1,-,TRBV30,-,TGTGCCTGGAGTGGGCAGAACACTGAAGCTTTCTTT,CAWSGQNTEAFF
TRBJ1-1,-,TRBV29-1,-,TGCAGCGTCCCCCATGAGGGACGGAACACTGAAGCTTTCTTT,CSVPHEGRNTEAFF
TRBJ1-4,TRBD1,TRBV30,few,TGTGCCTGGAGAACAGGGGACTGGGAAAAACTGTTTTTT,CAWRTGDWEKLFF
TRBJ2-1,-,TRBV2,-,TGTGCCAGCAGTGAATTGGGGGTTTGGGTGAATGAGCAGTTCTTC,CASSELGVWVNEQFF
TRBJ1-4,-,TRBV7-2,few,TGTGCCAGCAGCTCGGACAGATGGAATGAAAAACTGTTTTTT,CASSSDRWNEKLFF
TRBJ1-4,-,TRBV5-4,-,TGTGCCAGCAGCTCACGGGAAAGTCTGAATGAAAAACTGTTTTTT,CASSSRESLNEKLFF
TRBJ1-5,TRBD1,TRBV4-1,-,TGCGCCAGCAGCCGGGATGGACAGGGGAATCAGCCCCAGCATTTT,CASSRDGQGNQPQHF
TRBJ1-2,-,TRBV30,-,TGTGCCTGGAGTGTATTGATGGGGGGATATGGCTACACCTTC,CAWSVLMGGYGYTF
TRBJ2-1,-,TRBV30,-,TGTGCCGGAGGGGGTCAACCCAATGAGCAGTTCTTC,CAGGGQPNEQFF
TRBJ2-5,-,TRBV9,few,TGTGCCAGCAGCATTGGTGGGGGTCCAGAGACCCAGTACTTC,CASSIGGGPETQYF
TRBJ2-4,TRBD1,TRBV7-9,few,TGTGCCAGCAGCTTAAACCGGGACAGAAACATTCAGTACTTC,CASSLNRDRNIQYF
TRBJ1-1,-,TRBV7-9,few,TGTGCCAGCAGCTTAGCGGGGACCTACACTGAAGCTTTCTTT,CASSLAGTYTEAFF
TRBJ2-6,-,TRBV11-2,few,TGTGCCAGCAGCACAGACTGGGGGGCCAACGTCCTGACTTTC,CASSTDWGANVLTF
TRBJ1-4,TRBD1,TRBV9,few,TGTGCCAGCAGGTGGACAGGGAATGAAAAACTGTTTTTT,CASRWTGNEKLFF
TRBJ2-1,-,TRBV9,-,TGTGCCAGCAGCGGTCGTCCTACCGGGCCGCACTCCTACAATGAGCAGTTCTTC,CASSGRPTGPHSYNEQFF
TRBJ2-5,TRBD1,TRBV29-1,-,TGCAGCGTTTCCGACAGGGGCAAGACCCAGTACTTC,CSVSDRGKTQYF
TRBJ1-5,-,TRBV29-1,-,TGCAGCGCCCAGGACACCTTGGTGCCTAGCAATCAGCCCCAGCATTTT,CSAQDTLVPSNQPQHF
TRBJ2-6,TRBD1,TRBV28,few,TGTGCCAGCGACTCGGGACAGGGGGCCCCAGGGGCCAACGTCCTGACTTTC,CASDSGQGAPGANVLTF
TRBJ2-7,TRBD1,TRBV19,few,TGTGCCAGTAGTCCCGACAGGGACTACGAGCAGTACTTC,CASSPDRDYEQYF
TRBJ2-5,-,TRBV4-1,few,TGCGCCAGCAGCCAAGACAGGGTGCAAGAGACCCAGTACTTC,CASSQDRVQETQYF
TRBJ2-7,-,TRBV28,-,TGTGCCAGCAGTTCTTCCCCCGGGACACAAGGACCCTACGAGCAGTACTTC,CASSSSPGTQGPYEQYF
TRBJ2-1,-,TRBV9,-,TGTGCCAGCAGCGTAGTTTCCAGGCCCGAGCAGTTCTTC,CASSVVSRPEQFF
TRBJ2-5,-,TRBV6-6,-,TGTGCCAGCAGTTACGGGAGGGAGACCCAGTACTTC,CASSYGRETQYF
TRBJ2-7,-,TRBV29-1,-,TGCATGGTTTCGGTAGGCTACGGAGAGCAGTACTTC,CMVSVGYGEQYF
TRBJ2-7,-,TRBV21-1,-,TGTGCCAGCAGCAAAGAATTTGCGCAGGAGAGCTCCTACGAGCAGTACTTC,CASSKEFAQESSYEQYF
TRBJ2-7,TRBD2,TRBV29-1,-,TGCAGCGTTGCCGGGAGGTTCCAAAACGAGCAGTACTTC,CSVAGRFQNEQYF
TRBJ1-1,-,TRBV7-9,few,TGTGCCAGCAGCTTAGCACAGAGGAACACTGAAGCTTTCTTT,CASSLAQRNTEAFF
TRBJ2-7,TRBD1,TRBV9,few,TGTGCCAGCAGCGTAGATGGACAGGCTGCCTACGAGCAGTACTTC,CASSVDGQAAYEQYF
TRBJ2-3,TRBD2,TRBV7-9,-,TGTGCCAGCAGCATTAGGACTAGCGGCACAGATACGCAGTATTTT,CASSIRTSGTDTQYF
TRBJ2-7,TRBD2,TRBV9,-,TGTGCCAGCAGCGTAGCTGCTAGCGGGACGTTCTACGAGCAGTACTTC,CASSVAASGTFYEQYF
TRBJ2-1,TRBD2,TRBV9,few,TGTGCCAGCAGCGTAGCTACGGGAGGGTACTACAATGAGCAGTTCTTC,CASSVATGGYYNEQFF
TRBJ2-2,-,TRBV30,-,TGTGCCTGGACGGACGGGGGGAACACCGGGGAGCTGTTTTTT,CAWTDGGNTGELFF
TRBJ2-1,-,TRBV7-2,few,TGTGCCAGCAGCTTAGCGCCGGCGTACAATGAGCAGTTCTTC,CASSLAPAYNEQFF
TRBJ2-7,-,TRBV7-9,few,TGTGCCAGCAGCTTAGCGTGGCCCGAGCAGTACTTC,CASSLAWPEQYF
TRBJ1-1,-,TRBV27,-,TGTGCCAGCAGTTTATTCTCGGTGGGGCTGGACACTGAAGCTTTCTTT,CASSLFSVGLDTEAFF
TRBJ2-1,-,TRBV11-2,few,TGTGCCAGCAGCTTAGATAGGGGTGAGCAGTTCTTC,CASSLDRGEQFF
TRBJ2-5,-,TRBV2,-,TGTGCCAGCAGGCCGATGACACCCAAGTGGGAGACCCAGTACTTC,CASRPMTPKWETQYF
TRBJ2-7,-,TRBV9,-,TGTGCCAGCAGCGTAGCTGGGACTGTCCTCTACGAGCAGTACTTC,CASSVAGTVLYEQYF
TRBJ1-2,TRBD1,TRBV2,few,TGTGCCAGCCAAAATGACAGGGGGCCCTATGGCTACACCTTC,CASQNDRGPYGYTF
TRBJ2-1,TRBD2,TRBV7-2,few,TGTGCCAGCAGCCTTCGGACTAGCGGGAGCAATGAGCAGTTCTTC,CASSLRTSGSNEQFF
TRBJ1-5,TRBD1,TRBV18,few,TGTGCCAGCTCACCAGACATGGGGACAGGCGGGGGGCAGCCCCAGCATTTT,CASSPDMGTGGGQPQHF
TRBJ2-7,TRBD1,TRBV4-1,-,TGCGCCAGCAGCCCGGACAGGGGATCAAAAGCGGGCGAGCAGTACTTC,CASSPDRGSKAGEQYF
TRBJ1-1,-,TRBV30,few,TGTGCCTGGGACCGGCGTGGCACTGAAGCTTTCTTT,CAWDRRGTEAFF
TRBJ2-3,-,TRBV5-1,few,TGCGCCAGCAGCTTAGGGGCCGGGGCGGAGGATACGCAGTATTTT,CASSLGAGAEDTQYF
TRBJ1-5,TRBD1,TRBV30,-,TGTGCCTTAACCAGGGGGCGCGGTCAGCCCCAGCATTTT,CALTRGRGQPQHF
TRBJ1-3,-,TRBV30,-,TGTGCCTGGAGTGCGGCAGCCAGCTCTGGAAACACCATATATTTT,CAWSAAASSGNTIYF
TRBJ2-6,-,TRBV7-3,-,TGTGCCAGCAGCCGATCTCGGGGTTCTGGGGCCAACGTCCTGACTTTC,CASSRSRGSGANVLTF
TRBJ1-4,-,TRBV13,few,TGTGCCAGCAGCTTAGTCGGGGCCCCGAGCAGAGAAAAACTGTTTTTT,CASSLVGAPSREKLFF
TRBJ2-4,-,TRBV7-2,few,TGTGCCAGCAGCTCATCCTTTAACGGAAACATTCAGTACTTC,CASSSSFNGNIQYF
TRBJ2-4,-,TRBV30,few,TGTGCCTGGAGCCTCAAAAACATTCAGTACTTC,CAWSLKNIQYF
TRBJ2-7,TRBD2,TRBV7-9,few,TGTGCCAGCAGCTATAGCGGGGCCTACGAGCAGTACTTC,CASSYSGAYEQYF